This TCR beta chain was captured in a study of T cells in Graves' hyperthyroidism and ophthalmopathy. The source material, RNA transcripts, was used to amplify TCR beta CDR3 regions. Using the HTBI primer set, a first-round RT-PCR was run on the TCR CDR3. TCRdb processed the multiplex PCR reads anew with MiXCR; each CDR3 protein has one entry. There are about 260,000 distinct CDR3 sequences in the sample; approximately 21% occur only once, and roughly 60% lies in the top ten. This clonotype has at least ten counts. This TCR was recovered from a man aged 25 to 40 with Graves' ophthalmopathy. The sequencing input was blood.

CDR3 coding DNA: TGTGCCAGCAGCCAAGCGACTAGCGGGAGTTGGGAGCAGTACTTC. It translates to CASSQATSGSWEQYF. This rearrangement joins TRBV3-1 to TRBJ2-7; 12 positions agree with TRBD2. Germline V gives CDR1 LGHDT, CDR2 YNNKEL (reference sequence). The V gene end was trimmed by 1 base and the J gene end by 7 bases; junction bases not matched to a gene: 5. This CDR3 has 15 amino acids.